The clone carrying this T cell receptor beta chain has a single count. Some clones are missing from TCRdb's copy, which holds only in-frame ones; the method was immunoSEQ multiplex PCR. The sample has 85,000 to 100,000 clones, around 90% seen once. The CDR3 spans 15 residues. The J segment lost 5 bases and the V segment lost 3 bases, leaving 5 bases of the junction unmatched. Germline V lookup: CDR1 ENHRY, CDR2 SYGVKD. This record belongs to a study of T cell changes during pregnancy in multiple sclerosis. Here the sequenced sample was peripheral blood, taken in the first trimester of pregnancy. This receptor was taken from a female donor with multiple sclerosis, enrolled in a pregnancy study. The gene calls are TRBV10-3 and TRBJ2-3, with 10 bases matching TRBD2. The CDR3 DNA follows: TGTGCCATCAGTGACCCTAGCGGGAGATTAGATACGCAGTATTTT. Protein: CAISDPSGRLDTQYF.